These 24 T cell receptor beta chains were sequenced from one sample in a study of blood T cell repertoires in COVID-19. The data were produced by immunoSEQ multiplex PCR, yet TCRdb's version contains in-frame clones alone and is incomplete. The top ten clones hold roughly 8.2% of a sample with some 110,000 clones, about 81% of them seen once. Sequencing was done on a sample of peripheral blood. The receptors derive from a man between 65 and 85 years old with acute or convalescent COVID-19.

The V call is TRBV5-1, the J call TRBJ2-7, with D possibly TRBD2 on 5 matching bases. Germline CDR1 SGHRS, CDR2 YFSETQ. V was trimmed by 2 bases and J by 2 bases, leaving 5 bases between them. The CDR3 spans 12 residues. Here the CDR3 DNA reads TGCGCCAGCAGCTTTAGCGCCTACGAGCAGTACTTC. Its protein product is CASSFSAYEQYF. The entire variable domain, with the rest obtained from reference TRBV5-1 and TRBJ2-7, is as follows: KAGVTQTPRYLIKTRGQQVTLSCSPISGHRSVSWYQQTPGQGLQFLFEYFSETQRNKGNFPGRFSGRQFSNSRSEMNVSTLELGDSALYLCASSFSAYEQYFGPGTRLTVT.

The chain recombines TRBV18 with TRBJ1-5, with 8 bases that match TRBD1. Germline lookup yields CDR1 KGHSH and CDR2 LQKENI. CDR3 size: 14 residues. J lost 6 bases, V lost 5 bases, and 6 bases had no gene match. In DNA form, the CDR3 reads TGTGCCAGCTCATCACAGGGGGATAGTCAGCCCCAGCATTTT. Its protein product is CASSSQGDSQPQHF.

This chain's CDR3 is CASSLGLAMDTQYF. The DNA for the CDR3 is TGCGCCAGCAGCTTGGGGTTAGCAATGGATACGCAGTATTTT. The chain has TRBV5-1 and TRBJ2-3; D gene ambiguous. This CDR3 has 14 amino acids. Looked up from germline, CDR1 is SGHRS and CDR2 is YFSETQ. The V gene lost 0 bases and the J gene lost 6 bases, with 11 bases spanning the gap.

The chain uses TRBV2 and TRBJ1-5; no clear D. The CDR3 contains 16 residues. Germline lookup yields CDR1 SNHLY and CDR2 FYNNEI. V lost 3 bases, J lost 2 bases, and 14 bases lay in between. In nucleotides, the CDR3 is TGTGCCAGCAGTGACCCCCCAAAGCTAGGCAATCAGCCCCAGCATTTT. Translating gives CASSDPPKLGNQPQHF. The whole variable domain, remainder taken from reference TRBV2 and TRBJ1-5, is EPEVTQTPSHQVTQMGQEVILRCVPISNHLYFYWYRQILGQKVEFLVSFYNNEISEKSEIFDDQFSVERPDGSNFTLKIRSTKLEDSAMYFCASSDPPKLGNQPQHFGDGTRLSIL.

The V and J genes are TRBV5-1 and TRBJ2-5; 7 bases fit TRBD2. CDR1 is SGHRS, CDR2 YFSETQ, per germline. J was trimmed by 7 bases and V by 4 bases; bases with no gene match: 13. The CDR3 length is 15 residues. In DNA form, the CDR3 reads TGCGCCAGCAGCCAACTTGAAGCGGGGCCCGGGACCCAGTACTTC. It yields the protein CASSQLEAGPGTQYF.

This clone was counted only a few times. The V and J genes are TRBV6-1 and TRBJ1-3; no firm D call. Per germline, CDR1 MNHNS and CDR2 SASEGT. Trimming removed 0 bases from V and 7 bases from J, with 13 bases in between. This CDR3 is built from 15 residues. The CDR3 sequence is CASSEATGGRNTIYF. The CDR3 nucleotides are TGTGCCAGCAGTGAAGCTACGGGAGGGAGGAACACCATATATTTT.

This chain connects TRBV11-1 to TRBJ2-7; D possibly corresponds to TRBD1 (6 bases). CDR1 is SGHAT and CDR2 is FQDESV in the germline V gene (reference sequence). This CDR3 contains 16 residues. V lost 5 bases, J lost 5 bases, and 22 bases lay in between. DNA for the CDR3: TGTGCCAGCAGCGACTTCGACTCCGACAGGAGCCACGAGCAGTACTTC. Protein: CASSDFDSDRSHEQYF.

The rearrangement joins TRBV2 to TRBJ1-2; tentatively, D is TRBD1 (5 bases). This CDR3 comprises 15 residues. With 5 bases removed from V and 3 bases from J, the gap between germline ends came to 16 bases. Germline lookup yields CDR1 SNHLY and CDR2 FYNNEI. CDR3 residues: CASSRPGQVDYGYTF. The CDR3 bases are TGTGCCAGCAGTCGCCCAGGGCAGGTTGACTATGGCTACACCTTC.

The V and J genes are TRBV9 and TRBJ2-3; 8 bases line up with TRBD2. J lost 2 bases, V lost 2 bases, and 7 bases had no gene match. CDR1 and CDR2 from the germline V gene are SGDLS and YYNGEE. This CDR3 is built from 16 residues. CDR3 DNA: TGTGCCAGCAGCGTCGGTGGTAGCGGGGTCACAGATACGCAGTATTTT. It encodes CASSVGGSGVTDTQYF.

The V and J genes are TRBV30 and TRBJ1-2, with D possibly being TRBD1 (5 bases). Trimming removed 1 base at V and 7 bases at J, with 10 bases between. CDR1 is GTSNPN, CDR2 SVGIG, per germline (reference sequence). The CDR3 covers 12 residues. The CDR3 region is CAWSATGSGYTF. The CDR3, as DNA: TGTGCCTGGAGTGCAACAGGTTCTGGCTACACCTTC.

The chain combines TRBV28 with TRBJ1-1; tentative D call: TRBD1 (6 bases). Germline V gives CDR1 MDHEN, CDR2 SYDVKM. V lost 6 bases, J lost 1 base, and 6 bases lay in between. The CDR3 has 12 residues. The CDR3 here is CASRTGNTEAFF. The CDR3 nucleotides are TGTGCCAGCAGGACAGGGAACACTGAAGCTTTCTTT.

This chain uses TRBV9 with TRBJ2-5; D remains unclear. This CDR3 has 13 residues. V was trimmed by 0 bases and J by 3 bases, leaving 6 bases between them. The germline gives CDR1 SGDLS, CDR2 YYNGEE. The CDR3 loop reads CASSVGQKETQYF. CDR3 in DNA: TGTGCCAGCAGCGTAGGCCAGAAAGAGACCCAGTACTTC. The whole variable domain, remainder taken from reference TRBV9 and TRBJ2-5, is DSGVTQTPKHLITATGQRVTLRCSPRSGDLSVYWYQQSLDQGLQFLIQYYNGEERAKGNILERFSAQQFPDLHSELNLSSLELGDSALYFCASSVGQKETQYFGPGTRLLVL.

The J gene is TRBJ1-1, the V gene TRBV29-1, with a weak D call TRBD1 (6 bases). The CDR3 runs to 12 residues. Germline loops: CDR1 SQVTM, CDR2 ANQGSEA. Trimming left V 4 bases short and J 0 bases short, with 6 bases between. The CDR3 region has the DNA TGCAGCGTTGGACAGGTGAACACTGAAGCTTTCTTT. This sequence encodes CSVGQVNTEAFF. Looking up the rest from reference TRBV29-1 and TRBJ1-1 gives the full variable domain: SAVISQKPSRDICQRGTSLTIQCQVDSQVTMMFWYRQQPGQSLTLIATANQGSEATYESGFVIDKFPISRPNLTFSTLTVSNMSPEDSSIYLCSVGQVNTEAFFGQGTRLTVV.

This rearrangement joins TRBV10-3 to TRBJ1-2; no clear D gene. This CDR3 contains 14 residues. V was clipped by 2 bases and J by 6 bases, with 13 bases between them. Per germline, CDR1 ENHRY and CDR2 SYGVKD. The chain's CDR3 is CAISEAAGSDGYTF. The CDR3 DNA follows: TGTGCCATCAGTGAGGCAGCCGGGAGTGATGGCTACACCTTC.

The sample holds one count of this clone. This chain uses TRBV19 with TRBJ2-1; D gene uncertain. The CDR3 covers 15 residues. CDR1 and CDR2 from the germline V gene are LNHDA and SQIVND (reference sequence). Trimming pared 0 bases from V and 0 bases from J, leaving 6 bases between. The CDR3 bases are TGTGCCAGTAGTATAGACTTGAGCTCCTACAATGAGCAGTTCTTC. This codes for CASSIDLSSYNEQFF.

The chain links TRBV2 to TRBJ1-2; D remains ambiguous. CDR3 length: 14 residues. Germline V lookup: CDR1 SNHLY, CDR2 FYNNEI. V was clipped by 3 bases and J by 4 bases, with 12 bases between them. CDR3 nucleotides: TGTGCCAGCAGTGAGAACCAGGTGGTCTATGGCTACACCTTC. Protein sequence: CASSENQVVYGYTF.

V is TRBV5-5 and J is TRBJ2-7, with D possibly matching TRBD2 (5 bases). V lost 4 bases to trimming and J lost 6 bases, with 11 bases between them. Germline-derived CDR1 and CDR2 are SGHKS and YYEKEE (reference sequence). The CDR3 length is 12 residues. The CDR3 coding sequence is TGTGCCAGCAGCCTAGCCACCGGCGAGCAGTACTTC. It codes for CASSLATGEQYF.

The J gene is TRBJ2-7, the V gene TRBV5-1; weak D call: TRBD2 (6 bases). CDR3 length equals 15 residues. V was shortened by 2 bases and J by 3 bases, with 15 bases between the two germline ends. Germline V gives CDR1 SGHRS, CDR2 YFSETQ. CDR3 in DNA: TGCGCCAGCAGCTTATTATCGGGGGTGGGCTACGAGCAGTACTTC. This translates into CASSLLSGVGYEQYF.

The gene calls are TRBV10-3 and TRBJ2-3, with D possibly matching TRBD1 (8 bases). The CDR3 is 15 residues long. CDR1 is ENHRY and CDR2 is SYGVKD in the germline V gene. V was pared by 7 bases and J by 5 bases, with 19 bases between. CDR3 loop: CAITGGQGALDTQYF. The CDR3 nucleotides are TGTGCCATCACCGGGGGGCAGGGGGCTCTAGATACGCAGTATTTT.

V gene TRBV3-1 (or the pseudogene TRBV3-2) combines with J gene TRBJ1-4; D unclear. The CDR3 length is 16 residues. Trimming left V 1 base short and J 0 bases short, with 9 bases between. Germline V gene lookup returns CDR1 LGHDT and CDR2 YNNKEL (reference sequence). The chain's CDR3 is CASSQVAAPTNEKLFF. In DNA form, the CDR3 reads TGTGCCAGCAGCCAAGTGGCGGCCCCAACTAATGAAAAACTGTTTTTT.

The V and J genes are TRBV30 and TRBJ1-1, with D possibly being TRBD1 (6 bases). This CDR3 comprises 13 residues. Germline assignment: CDR1 GTSNPN and CDR2 SVGIG (reference sequence). The ends were cut back, 5 bases at V and 4 bases at J, with 14 bases in the middle. The CDR3 DNA sequence: TGTGCCTGGGCCCTAGACAGGAGCACTGAAGCTTTCTTT. It codes for CAWALDRSTEAFF.

The rearrangement links TRBV28 to TRBJ1-2; D ambiguous. Trimming left V 3 bases short and J 0 bases short, with 17 bases between. The CDR3 is 17 amino acids. Germline CDR1 is MDHEN and CDR2 is SYDVKM. In DNA, the CDR3 is TGTGCCAGCAGTTTGCTAGGTGGCAACCTCGCTAACTATGGCTACACCTTC. It codes for CASSLLGGNLANYGYTF.

The gene calls are TRBV5-1 and TRBJ1-3; possibly TRBD1 for D (5 bases). Germline CDR1 reads SGHRS; CDR2 reads YFSETQ. The germline V and J ends were trimmed by 0 bases and 2 bases, with 15 bases remaining between them. The CDR3 has 17 amino acids. The CDR3 region is CASSLVPWQGTGNTIYF. Written as DNA, the CDR3 is TGCGCCAGCAGCTTGGTACCGTGGCAGGGTACTGGAAACACCATATATTTT.

This rearrangement joins TRBV5-6 to TRBJ1-2, with a tentative D call TRBD1 (5 bases). CDR3 size: 13 residues. Per germline, CDR1 SGHDT and CDR2 YYEEEE. The germline V and J ends were trimmed by 1 base and 4 bases, with 8 bases remaining between them. CDR3 region: CASSLRGTYGYTF. As DNA, the CDR3 is TGTGCCAGCAGCTTGAGGGGCACCTATGGCTACACCTTC.